Listed below are T cell receptor beta chains from one sample, sequenced in a study of cytomegalovirus exposure and HLA in healthy donors. Data came from immunoSEQ multiplex PCR; TCRdb stores just in-frame clones and leaves some out. The sample has approximately 170,000 clones, 75% to 90% seen once. The material sequenced was PBMCs. The receptor source for this set is a boy aged 2 to 10 in good health and CMV-seronegative. The CDR3 runs from the conserved cysteine through the conserved F or W. The D gene is left open where the match is weak. Some rows have no size entry. The others give once, few or many, or a class for an expanded clone.

d_call,clone_size,j_call,v_call,cdr3_nt,cdr3_aa
TRBD2,once,TRBJ2-2,TRBV5-1,TGCGCCAGCAGCTTCCGGGACAAGGGACTAGAATCCACCGGGGAGCTGTTTTTT,CASSFRDKGLESTGELFF
TRBD1,NA,TRBJ2-7,TRBV2,TGTGCCAGCAAGGGACAGGGTAGCTCCTACGAGCAGTACTTC,CASKGQGSSYEQYF
NA,NA,TRBJ1-2,TRBV10-3,TGTGCCATCAGCCAGGTCTATGGCTACACCTTC,CAISQVYGYTF
TRBD2,once,TRBJ2-3,TRBV29-1,TGCAGCGTTGAAGTGCCGGGACTAGGGTATTTT,CSVEVPGLGYF
TRBD1,NA,TRBJ2-2,TRBV19,TGTGCCAGCACGGACAGGGGTCTTACCGGGGAGCTGTTTTTT,CASTDRGLTGELFF
NA,NA,TRBJ2-2,TRBV5-1,TGCGCCAGCAGCATTCAGGGTAAAGACGCCGGGGAGCTGTTTTTT,CASSIQGKDAGELFF
TRBD1,NA,TRBJ1-4,TRBV28,TGTGCCAGCAGGCGACAGGGTAGTAATGAAAAACTGTTTTTT,CASRRQGSNEKLFF
TRBD1,once,TRBJ2-6,TRBV5-1,TGCGCCAGCAGCCGGGGACAGGTCCCCTCTGGGGCCAACGTCCTGACTTTC,CASSRGQVPSGANVLTF
TRBD2,NA,TRBJ2-7,TRBV2,TGTGCCAGCAGAGCGGGGCGGCAGGACGAGCAGTACTTC,CASRAGRQDEQYF
NA,NA,TRBJ1-2,TRBV5-4,TGTGCCAGCAGCTTGGCAGACTATGGCTACACCTTC,CASSLADYGYTF
TRBD2,NA,TRBJ2-7,TRBV7-2,TGTGCCAGCAGCTTGACTAGCGGGAGCTCCTACGAGCAGTACTTC,CASSLTSGSSYEQYF
NA,NA,TRBJ2-3,TRBV6-1,TGTGCCAGCAGTGAACTGGCAGGGGTCCCAGATACGCAGTATTTT,CASSELAGVPDTQYF
TRBD1,NA,TRBJ2-7,TRBV5-6,TGTGCCAGCAGCTTCGGACAGGGGATGCGCTACGAGCAGTACTTC,CASSFGQGMRYEQYF
NA,NA,TRBJ1-1,TRBV7-9,TGTGCCAGCGGCCACCGGAGCCCTGAAGCTTTCTTT,CASGHRSPEAFF
NA,NA,TRBJ1-6,TRBV15,TGTGCCACCAGCGGGAGCTCCTATAATTCACCCCTCCACTTT,CATSGSSYNSPLHF
NA,NA,TRBJ1-5,TRBV27,TGTGCCAGCAGTTTGTCGTCCAGGACTTATAGCAATCAGCCCCAGCATTTT,CASSLSSRTYSNQPQHF
NA,few,TRBJ1-3,TRBV6-5,TGTGCCAGCAGCTCAGGGATCTCTGGAAACACCATATATTTT,CASSSGISGNTIYF
TRBD2,NA,TRBJ2-3,TRBV6-5,TGTGCCAGCAGTTACTCCGGACTAGCGGAGGATAAGCAGTATTTT,CASSYSGLAEDKQYF
NA,NA,TRBJ2-1,TRBV6-4,TGTGCCAGCAGTGACGGTAGTGGGGGGGGCCTGAATGAGCAGTTCTTC,CASSDGSGGGLNEQFF
NA,NA,TRBJ2-1,TRBV6-1,TGTGCCAGCAGTGGGGGACGAGGGAGGACAGGCTTATACAATGAGCAGTTCTTC,CASSGGRGRTGLYNEQFF
TRBD2,NA,TRBJ2-5,TRBV6-5,TGTGCCAGCAGTGCGACGGGACTAGTCGGAGAGACCCAGTACTTC,CASSATGLVGETQYF
TRBD1,NA,TRBJ1-1,TRBV7-9,TGTGCCAGCAGCTCGATTTCCGGGACAGAGAACACTGAAGCTTTCTTT,CASSSISGTENTEAFF
TRBD2,few,TRBJ2-3,TRBV5-4,TGTGCCAGCAGCTCAAATGGGGGGGGGATGGGCGTACGCACAGATACGCAGTATTTT,CASSSNGGGMGVRTDTQYF
TRBD1,NA,TRBJ2-5,TRBV5-1,TGCGCCAGCAGCAAGACAGGGGGCGCGGAGACCCAGTACTTC,CASSKTGGAETQYF
TRBD2,NA,TRBJ2-1,TRBV13,TGTGCCAGCAGCGGTACCGGGACTAGCGGTTACAATGAGCAGTTCTTC,CASSGTGTSGYNEQFF
TRBD1,NA,TRBJ1-4,TRBV30,TGTGCCTGGGGAACTGGGACAGGGTTCGAAAAACTGTTTTTT,CAWGTGTGFEKLFF
NA,once,TRBJ2-5,TRBV2,TGTGCCAGCAGTCCCATTTTGGGACTCCGGATACAAGAGACCCAGTACTTC,CASSPILGLRIQETQYF
TRBD2,NA,TRBJ2-3,TRBV6-4,TGTGCCAGCAGTCTCGTAGCGGGAGGGACCGCAGATACGCAGTATTTT,CASSLVAGGTADTQYF
TRBD1,NA,TRBJ1-2,TRBV28,TGTGCCAGCAGTTTGACAGGGGGCTGGGGTGGCTACACCTTC,CASSLTGGWGGYTF
NA,NA,TRBJ2-1,TRBV6-5,TGTGCCAGCAGTTACTTCGGGGGAGACAATGAGCAGTTCTTC,CASSYFGGDNEQFF
NA,NA,TRBJ2-1,TRBV7-2,TGTGCCAGCAGCCTTACGGGAAATGAGCAGTTCTTC,CASSLTGNEQFF
TRBD1,few,TRBJ2-1,TRBV28,TGTGCCAGCAGTCCACGACAGGGCAATGAGCAGTTCTTC,CASSPRQGNEQFF
TRBD1,NA,TRBJ1-3,TRBV27,TGTGCCAGCATACTGTACCGGGACAGGGGGACTGGAAACACCATATATTTT,CASILYRDRGTGNTIYF
TRBD2,NA,TRBJ2-7,TRBV25-1,TGTGCCAGCAGTGAACTAGCGGGATGGGACGAGCAGTACTTC,CASSELAGWDEQYF
NA,NA,TRBJ2-5,TRBV30,TGTGCCTGGAGTGTACAGTATCAAGAGACCCAGTACTTC,CAWSVQYQETQYF
NA,few,TRBJ2-3,TRBV6-4,TGTGCCAGCAGACCCAGAGACAGACACACAGATACGCAGTATTTT,CASRPRDRHTDTQYF
NA,NA,TRBJ2-7,TRBV14,TGTGCCAGCAGCCTCCAGGGAATTCCGTACGAGCAGTACTTC,CASSLQGIPYEQYF
TRBD1,NA,TRBJ2-2,TRBV9,TGTGCCAGCAGCCCTACAGGGGCCATAAACACCGGGGAGCTGTTTTTT,CASSPTGAINTGELFF
TRBD2,NA,TRBJ2-1,TRBV6-5,TGTGCCAGCAGTTACTTACTAGCGGGGGTGGATGAGCAGTTCTTC,CASSYLLAGVDEQFF
NA,NA,TRBJ2-1,TRBV7-3,TGTGCCAGCAGCTTAAATACAGGGATCTCCTACAATGAGCAGTTCTTC,CASSLNTGISYNEQFF
TRBD1,NA,TRBJ2-7,TRBV4-1,TGCGCCAGCAGCCAAGTTTCCCCTGACAGGGGGCCCTACGAGCAGTACTTC,CASSQVSPDRGPYEQYF
NA,NA,TRBJ2-7,TRBV7-9,TGTGCCAGCAGCCGAGGTGACAGGGGAGGGGAGCAGTACTTC,CASSRGDRGGEQYF
TRBD1,NA,TRBJ2-1,TRBV7-9,TGTGCCAGCAGCTTAGTTGGCCAGGGGGTCAACAATGAGCAGTTCTTC,CASSLVGQGVNNEQFF
TRBD2,NA,TRBJ2-3,TRBV6-1,TGTGCCAGCAGGCCCGGGGGGACCACAGATACGCAGTATTTT,CASRPGGTTDTQYF
TRBD2,NA,TRBJ2-4,TRBV5-6,TGTGCCAGCAGCCCGACCCACGGGCGGGGGGGCTTAAACATTCAGTACTTC,CASSPTHGRGGLNIQYF
NA,NA,TRBJ2-5,TRBV29-1,TGCAGCGTTGAATATTGGGCGGTTCAGGGGACCCAGTACTTC,CSVEYWAVQGTQYF
NA,NA,TRBJ1-2,TRBV28,TGTGCCAGCAGTTTATGGGGGCCAGGGGAGGGCTATGGCTACACCTTC,CASSLWGPGEGYGYTF
TRBD2,NA,TRBJ2-3,TRBV27,TGTGCCAGCAGTCCTTGGGGTAGCGGGGTTCCGGATACGCAGTATTTT,CASSPWGSGVPDTQYF
NA,once,TRBJ1-1,TRBV28,TGTGCCAGCAGTTTACTTTTAGAGACTGAAGCTTTCTTT,CASSLLLETEAFF
NA,NA,TRBJ2-2,TRBV2,TGTGCCAGCAGGGGGTCAGATCCTTGGGGGCCGAACACCGGGGAGCTGTTTTTT,CASRGSDPWGPNTGELFF
TRBD1,NA,TRBJ1-2,TRBV19,TGTGCCAGTAGCGAGGGACAGGGCGTCGGCTACACCTTC,CASSEGQGVGYTF
NA,NA,TRBJ2-5,TRBV10-3,TGTGCCATCAGTGATGTCTATGAGACCCAGTACTTC,CAISDVYETQYF
TRBD1,few,TRBJ1-2,TRBV5-6,TGTGCCAGCACCAGGACAGGGGCCGGTGGCTATGGCTACACCTTC,CASTRTGAGGYGYTF